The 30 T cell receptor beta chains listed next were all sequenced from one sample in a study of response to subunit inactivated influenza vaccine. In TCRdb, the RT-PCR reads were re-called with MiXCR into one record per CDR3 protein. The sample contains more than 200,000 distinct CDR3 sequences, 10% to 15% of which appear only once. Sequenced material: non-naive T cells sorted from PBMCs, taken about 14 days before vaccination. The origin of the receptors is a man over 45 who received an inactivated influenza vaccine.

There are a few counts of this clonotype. The CDR3 here is CASSLWASANEKLFF. The CDR3 DNA sequence: TGTGCCAGCAGTTTGTGGGCCTCGGCTAATGAAAAACTGTTTTTT. The rearrangement joins TRBV27 to TRBJ1-4; D is uncertain. The V gene lost 3 bases and the J gene lost 3 bases, with 11 bases spanning the gap. This CDR3 is 15 amino acids long. In germline, CDR1 is MNHEY, CDR2 SMNVEV (reference sequence). The variable domain in full, with the rest retrieved from reference TRBV27 and TRBJ1-4, is EAQVTQNPRYLITVTGKKLTVTCSQNMNHEYMSWYRQDPGLGLRQIYYSMNVEVTDKGDVPEGYKVSRKEKRNFPLILESPSPNQTSLYFCASSLWASANEKLFFGSGTQLSVL.

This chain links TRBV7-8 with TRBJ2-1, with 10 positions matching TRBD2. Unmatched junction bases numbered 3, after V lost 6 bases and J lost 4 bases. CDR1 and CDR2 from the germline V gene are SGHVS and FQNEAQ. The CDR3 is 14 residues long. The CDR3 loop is CASRTSGLYNEQFF. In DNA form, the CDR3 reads TGTGCCAGCAGGACTAGCGGGTTGTACAATGAGCAGTTCTTC. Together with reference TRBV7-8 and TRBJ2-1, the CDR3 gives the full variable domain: GAGVSQSPRYKVAKRGQDVALRCDPISGHVSLFWYQQALGQGPEFLTYFQNEAQLDKSGLPSDRFFAERPEGSVSTLKIQRTQQEDSAVYLCASRTSGLYNEQFFGPGTRLTVL.

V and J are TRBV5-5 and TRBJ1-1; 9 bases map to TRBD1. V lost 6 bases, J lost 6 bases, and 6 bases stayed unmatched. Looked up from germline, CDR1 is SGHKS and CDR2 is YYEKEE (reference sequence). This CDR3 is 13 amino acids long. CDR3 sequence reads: CASISGDRAEAFF. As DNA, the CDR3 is TGTGCCAGCATCAGCGGGGACAGGGCTGAAGCTTTCTTT.

CDR3 sequence: CASRIARQPQETQYF. The CDR3 bases are TGTGCCAGCAGGATTGCACGACAGCCTCAAGAGACCCAGTACTTC. This chain links TRBV7-2 with TRBJ2-5, with D perhaps matching TRBD1 (5 bases). CDR1 is SGHTA and CDR2 is FQGNSA in the germline V gene. The CDR3 totals 15 residues. The V end lost 6 bases, the J end lost 2 bases, and 16 bases lay between the germline ends.

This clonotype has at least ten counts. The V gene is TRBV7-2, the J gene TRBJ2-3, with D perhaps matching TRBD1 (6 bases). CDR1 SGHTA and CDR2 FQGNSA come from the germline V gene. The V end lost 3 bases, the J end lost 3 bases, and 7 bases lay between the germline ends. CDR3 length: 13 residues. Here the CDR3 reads CASSFQGTDTQYF. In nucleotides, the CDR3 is TGTGCCAGCAGCTTCCAGGGGACAGATACGCAGTATTTT.

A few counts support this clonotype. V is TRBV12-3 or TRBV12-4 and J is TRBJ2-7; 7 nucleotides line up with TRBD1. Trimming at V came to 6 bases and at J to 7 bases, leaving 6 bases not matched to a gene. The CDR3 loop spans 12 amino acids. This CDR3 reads CASSRQGWEQYF. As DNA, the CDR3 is TGTGCCAGCAGCCGACAGGGATGGGAGCAGTACTTC.

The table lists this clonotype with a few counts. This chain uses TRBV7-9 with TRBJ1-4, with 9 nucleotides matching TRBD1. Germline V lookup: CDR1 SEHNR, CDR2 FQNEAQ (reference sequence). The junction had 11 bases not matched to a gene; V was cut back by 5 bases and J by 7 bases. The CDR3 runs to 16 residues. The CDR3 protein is CASSATGGGFREKLFF. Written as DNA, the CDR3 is TGTGCCAGCAGCGCGACAGGGGGGGGGTTTCGTGAAAAACTGTTTTTT.

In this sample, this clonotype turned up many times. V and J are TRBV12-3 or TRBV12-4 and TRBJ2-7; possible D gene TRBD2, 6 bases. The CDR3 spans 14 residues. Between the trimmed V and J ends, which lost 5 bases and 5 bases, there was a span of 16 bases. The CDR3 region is CASSTTTSPHEQYF. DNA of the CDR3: TGTGCCAGCAGTACCACGACTAGTCCCCACGAGCAGTACTTC.

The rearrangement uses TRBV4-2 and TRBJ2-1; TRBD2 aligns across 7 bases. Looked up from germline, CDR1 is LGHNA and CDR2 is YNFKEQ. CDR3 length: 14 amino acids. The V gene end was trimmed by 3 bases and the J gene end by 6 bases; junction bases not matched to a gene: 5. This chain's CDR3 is CASSHPAGSNEQFF. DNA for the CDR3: TGTGCCAGCAGCCACCCAGCGGGAAGCAATGAGCAGTTCTTC.

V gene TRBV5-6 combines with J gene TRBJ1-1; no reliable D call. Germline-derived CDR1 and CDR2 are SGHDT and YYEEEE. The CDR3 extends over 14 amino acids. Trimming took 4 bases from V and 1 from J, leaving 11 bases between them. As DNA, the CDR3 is TGTGCCAGCAGCCCCACTAACAGGAACACTGAAGCTTTCTTT. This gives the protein CASSPTNRNTEAFF.

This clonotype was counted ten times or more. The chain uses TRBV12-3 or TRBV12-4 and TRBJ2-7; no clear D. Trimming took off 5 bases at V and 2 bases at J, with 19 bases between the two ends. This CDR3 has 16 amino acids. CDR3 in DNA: TGTGCCAGCAGTCTAGGACCCGTCGGCTCTACCTACGAGCAGTACTTC. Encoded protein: CASSLGPVGSTYEQYF.

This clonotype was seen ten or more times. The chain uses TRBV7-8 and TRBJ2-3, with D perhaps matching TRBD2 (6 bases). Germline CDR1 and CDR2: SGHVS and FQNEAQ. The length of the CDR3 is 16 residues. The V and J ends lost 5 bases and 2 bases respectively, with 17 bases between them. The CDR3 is CASSPTGGVYTDTQYF. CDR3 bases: TGTGCCAGCAGCCCGACTGGCGGGGTTTACACAGATACGCAGTATTTT.

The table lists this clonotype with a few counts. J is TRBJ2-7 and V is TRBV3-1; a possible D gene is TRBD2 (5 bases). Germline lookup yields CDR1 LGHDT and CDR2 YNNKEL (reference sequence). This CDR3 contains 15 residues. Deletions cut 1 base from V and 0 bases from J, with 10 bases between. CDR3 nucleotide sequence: TGTGCCAGCAGCCAAGTTAGACTACACTCCTACGAGCAGTACTTC. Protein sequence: CASSQVRLHSYEQYF.

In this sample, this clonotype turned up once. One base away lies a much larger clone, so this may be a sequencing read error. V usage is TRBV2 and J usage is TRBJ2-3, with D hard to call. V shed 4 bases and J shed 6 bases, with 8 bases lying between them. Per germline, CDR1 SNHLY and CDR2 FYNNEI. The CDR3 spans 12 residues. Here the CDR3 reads CASSGTWDTQYF. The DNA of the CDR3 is TGTGCCAGCAGTGGAACGTGGGATACGCAGTATTTT.

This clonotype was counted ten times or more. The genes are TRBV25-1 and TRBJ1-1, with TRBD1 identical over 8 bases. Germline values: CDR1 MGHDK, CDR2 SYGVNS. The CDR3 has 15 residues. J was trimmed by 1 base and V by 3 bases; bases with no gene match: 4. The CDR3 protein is CASSDPGQGNTEAFF. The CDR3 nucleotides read TGTGCCAGCAGTGATCCCGGACAGGGGAACACTGAAGCTTTCTTT.

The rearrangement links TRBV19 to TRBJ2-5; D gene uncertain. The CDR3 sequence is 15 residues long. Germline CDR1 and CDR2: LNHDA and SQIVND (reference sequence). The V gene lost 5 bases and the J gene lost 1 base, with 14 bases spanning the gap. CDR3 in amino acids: CASSSARRIQETQYF. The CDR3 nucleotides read TGTGCCAGTAGTTCGGCCAGGAGAATCCAAGAGACCCAGTACTTC.

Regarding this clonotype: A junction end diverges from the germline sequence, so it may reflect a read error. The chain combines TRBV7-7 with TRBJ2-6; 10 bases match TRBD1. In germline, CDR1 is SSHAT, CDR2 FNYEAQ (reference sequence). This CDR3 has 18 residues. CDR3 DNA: TGTGCTAGCAGCCCGCAGACCGGGACAGGGGTTGGGGCCAACGTCCTGACTTTC. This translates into CASSPQTGTGVGANVLTF.

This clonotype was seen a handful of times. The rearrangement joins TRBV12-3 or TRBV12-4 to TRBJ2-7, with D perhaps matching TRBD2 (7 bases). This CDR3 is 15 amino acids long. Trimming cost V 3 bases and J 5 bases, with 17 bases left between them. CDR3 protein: CASSFWGGQGHEQYF. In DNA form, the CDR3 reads TGTGCCAGCAGTTTTTGGGGGGGCCAAGGCCACGAGCAGTACTTC.

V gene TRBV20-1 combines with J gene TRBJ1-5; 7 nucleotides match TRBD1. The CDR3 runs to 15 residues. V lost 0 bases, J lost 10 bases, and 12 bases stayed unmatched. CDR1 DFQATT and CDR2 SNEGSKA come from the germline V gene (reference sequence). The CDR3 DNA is TGCAGTGCTAGAGATGGGATCAGGGGGTCGCGACCCCAGCATTTT. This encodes CSARDGIRGSRPQHF.

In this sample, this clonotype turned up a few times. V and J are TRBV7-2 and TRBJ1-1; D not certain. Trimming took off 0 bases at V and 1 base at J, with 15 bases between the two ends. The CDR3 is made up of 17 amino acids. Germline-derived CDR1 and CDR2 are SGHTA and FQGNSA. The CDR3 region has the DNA TGTGCCAGCAGCTTAGCGGGCGTGTGGCAGGCGAACACTGAAGCTTTCTTT. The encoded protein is CASSLAGVWQANTEAFF. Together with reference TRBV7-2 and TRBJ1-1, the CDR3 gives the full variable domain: GAGVSQSPSNKVTEKGKDVELRCDPISGHTALYWYRQSLGQGLEFLIYFQGNSAPDKSGLPSDRFSAERTGGSVSTLTIQRTQQEDSAVYLCASSLAGVWQANTEAFFGQGTRLTVV.

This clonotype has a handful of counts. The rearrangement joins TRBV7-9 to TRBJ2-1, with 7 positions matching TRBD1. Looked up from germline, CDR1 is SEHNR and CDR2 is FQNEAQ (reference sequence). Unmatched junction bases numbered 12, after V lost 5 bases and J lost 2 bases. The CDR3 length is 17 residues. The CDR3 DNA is TGTGCCAGCAGCGCATCGGTACTAACAGGGGCCTACAATGAGCAGTTCTTC. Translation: CASSASVLTGAYNEQFF. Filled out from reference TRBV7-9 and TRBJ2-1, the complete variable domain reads DTGVSQNPRHKITKRGQNVTFRCDPISEHNRLYWYRQTLGQGPEFLTYFQNEAQLEKSRLLSDRFSAERPKGSFSTLEIQRTEQGDSAMYLCASSASVLTGAYNEQFFGPGTRLTVL.

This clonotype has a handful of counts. In DNA form, the CDR3 reads TGCGCCAGCAGCAATGGGACAGCCACAGATACGCAGTATTTT. Its translation: CASSNGTATDTQYF. The rearrangement links TRBV5-1 to TRBJ2-3, with 7 positions matching TRBD1. CDR1 is SGHRS, CDR2 YFSETQ, per germline. The CDR3 contains 14 residues. With V trimmed by 4 bases and J by 2 bases, 4 bases remained unmatched.

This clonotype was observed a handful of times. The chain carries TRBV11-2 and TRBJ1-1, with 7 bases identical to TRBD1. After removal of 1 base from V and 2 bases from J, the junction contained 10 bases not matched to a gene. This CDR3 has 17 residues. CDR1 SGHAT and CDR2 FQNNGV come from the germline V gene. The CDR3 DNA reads TGTGCCAGCAGCTTAGGGGGGACAGTGGGGCTCAACACTGAAGCTTTCTTT. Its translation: CASSLGGTVGLNTEAFF.

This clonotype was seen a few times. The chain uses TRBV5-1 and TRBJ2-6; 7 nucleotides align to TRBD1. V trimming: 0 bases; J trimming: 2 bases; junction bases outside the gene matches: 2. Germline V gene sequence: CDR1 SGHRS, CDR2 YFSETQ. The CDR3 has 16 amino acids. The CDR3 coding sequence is TGCGCCAGCAGCTTGGCCCAGGGGGCTGGGGCCAACGTCCTGACTTTC. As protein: CASSLAQGAGANVLTF.

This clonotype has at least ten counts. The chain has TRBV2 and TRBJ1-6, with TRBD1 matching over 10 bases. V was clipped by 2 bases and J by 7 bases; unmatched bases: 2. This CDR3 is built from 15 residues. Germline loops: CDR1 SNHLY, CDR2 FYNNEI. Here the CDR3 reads CASSERQGANSPLHF. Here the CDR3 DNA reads TGTGCCAGCAGTGAAAGACAGGGGGCGAATTCACCCCTCCACTTT. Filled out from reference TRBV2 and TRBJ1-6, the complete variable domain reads EPEVTQTPSHQVTQMGQEVILRCVPISNHLYFYWYRQILGQKVEFLVSFYNNEISEKSEIFDDQFSVERPDGSNFTLKIRSTKLEDSAMYFCASSERQGANSPLHFGNGTRLTVT.

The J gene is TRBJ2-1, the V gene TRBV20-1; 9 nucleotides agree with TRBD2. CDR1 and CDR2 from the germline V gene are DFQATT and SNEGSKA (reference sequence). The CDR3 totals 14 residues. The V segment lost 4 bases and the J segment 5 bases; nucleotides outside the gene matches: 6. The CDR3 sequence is CSAKRRLADNEQFF. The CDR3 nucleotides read TGCAGTGCTAAGCGGCGACTAGCGGACAATGAGCAGTTCTTC.

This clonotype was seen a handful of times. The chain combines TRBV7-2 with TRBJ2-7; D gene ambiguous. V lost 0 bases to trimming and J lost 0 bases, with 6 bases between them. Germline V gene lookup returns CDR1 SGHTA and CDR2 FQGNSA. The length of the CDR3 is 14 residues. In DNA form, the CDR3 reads TGTGCCAGCAGCTTAGCCGTCAGCTCCTACGAGCAGTACTTC. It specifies CASSLAVSSYEQYF.

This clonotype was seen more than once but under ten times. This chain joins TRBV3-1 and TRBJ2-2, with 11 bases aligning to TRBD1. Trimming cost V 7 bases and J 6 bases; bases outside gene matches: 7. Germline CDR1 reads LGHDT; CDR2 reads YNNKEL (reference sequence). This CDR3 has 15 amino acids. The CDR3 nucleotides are TGTGCCAGCACCGGCGGGACAGGGGGTTCCGGGGAGCTGTTTTTT. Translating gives CASTGGTGGSGELFF.

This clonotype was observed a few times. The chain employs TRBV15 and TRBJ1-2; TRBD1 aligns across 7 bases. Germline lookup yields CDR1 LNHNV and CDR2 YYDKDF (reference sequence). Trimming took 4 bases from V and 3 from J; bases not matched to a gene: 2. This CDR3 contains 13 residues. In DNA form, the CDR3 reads TGTGCCACCAGCACGACAGGGTACTATGGCTACACCTTC. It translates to CATSTTGYYGYTF.

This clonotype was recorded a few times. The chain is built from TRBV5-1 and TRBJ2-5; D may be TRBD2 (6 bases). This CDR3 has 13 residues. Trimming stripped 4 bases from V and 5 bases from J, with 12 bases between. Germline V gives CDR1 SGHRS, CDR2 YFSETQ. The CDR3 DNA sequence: TGCGCCAGCAGCCGGGACTGGGGGGAGACCCAGTACTTC. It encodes CASSRDWGETQYF.